The 11 T cell receptor beta chains reported below all come from one sample, sequenced in a study of blood T cell repertoires in COVID-19. Assay: immunoSEQ multiplex PCR; the TCRdb copy retains only in-frame clones and omits some. The sample consists of about 56,000 clones, approximately 80% of them appearing once. Input material: peripheral blood. Every receptor here comes from a woman aged 80 or over with acute or convalescent COVID-19.

The chain is built from TRBV5-1 and TRBJ2-7; 7 positions match TRBD1. The CDR3 runs to 14 residues. Germline V gene lookup returns CDR1 SGHRS and CDR2 YFSETQ. V dropped 0 bases and J dropped 4; count of bases not matched to a gene: 4. CDR3 region: CASSLEGGLYEQYF. CDR3 coding DNA: TGCGCCAGCAGCTTGGAAGGGGGCCTGTACGAGCAGTACTTC.

The rearrangement uses TRBV30 and TRBJ1-5; D perhaps matches TRBD1 (5 bases). The CDR3 contains 15 residues. The germline V gene has CDR1 GTSNPN and CDR2 SVGIG (reference sequence). The V end lost 2 bases, the J end lost 3 bases, and 14 bases lay between the germline ends. The CDR3 spells CAWSSKDKLNQPQHF. The CDR3 DNA reads as TGTGCCTGGAGTTCGAAGGACAAGCTCAATCAGCCCCAGCATTTT. The full variable domain, completed using reference TRBV30 and TRBJ1-5, is SQTIHQWPATLVQPVGSPLSLECTVEGTSNPNLYWYRQAAGRGLQLLFYSVGIGQISSEVPQNLSASRPQDRQFILSSKKLLLSDSGFYLCAWSSKDKLNQPQHFGDGTRLSIL.

The V and J genes are TRBV6-6 and TRBJ2-4, with 9 bases matching TRBD1. This CDR3 spans 16 amino acids. Germline V lookup: CDR1 MNHNY, CDR2 SVGAGI (reference sequence). Trimming took 5 bases from V and 0 from J; bases not matched to a gene: 5. The CDR3 DNA reads TGTGCCAGCAGTCTGGGACAGGGCCGAGCCAAAAACATTCAGTACTTC. Translation: CASSLGQGRAKNIQYF.

This clone was picked up one time. The chain is built from TRBV29-1 and TRBJ1-2; 7 nucleotides match TRBD1. J lost 7 bases, V lost 4 bases, and 6 bases had no gene match. Germline CDR1 and CDR2: SQVTM and ANQGSEA. The CDR3 contains 12 residues. In nucleotides, the CDR3 is TGCAGCGTTGGACAGGGCATGGGTGGCTACACCTTC. Its protein product is CSVGQGMGGYTF.

V usage is TRBV7-8 and J usage is TRBJ1-1; TRBD1 agrees at 7 bases. From germline, CDR1 is SGHVS and CDR2 FQNEAQ. The CDR3 loop spans 15 amino acids. V lost 1 base and J lost 1; bases outside the gene matches: 3. CDR3 amino acids: CASSLGTGWNTEAFF. In DNA, the CDR3 is TGTGCCAGCAGCTTAGGGACAGGTTGGAACACTGAAGCTTTCTTT.

The chain joins TRBV3-1 (or the pseudogene TRBV3-2) to TRBJ1-2; no clear D. Germline CDR1 is LGHDT and CDR2 is YNNKEL (reference sequence). The CDR3 sequence is 14 residues long. V was cut by 1 base and J by 10 bases, with 16 bases left in between. The CDR3 DNA follows: TGTGCCAGCAGCCAAGCTTTACGACTCCCCTTCTACACCTTC. This sequence encodes CASSQALRLPFYTF.

The chain carries TRBV6-1 and TRBJ2-7, with 12 bases identical to TRBD2. The CDR3 is 15 amino acids. The germline V gene has CDR1 MNHNS and CDR2 SASEGT. The V and J ends lost 3 bases and 4 bases, in that order; junction bases with no gene match: 4. The DNA for the CDR3 is TGTGCCAGCAGTGACGGACTAGCGGGGCGGTACGAGCAGTACTTC. Translation: CASSDGLAGRYEQYF.

V gene TRBV6-5 combines with J gene TRBJ1-1; D uncertain. V was pared by 6 bases and J by 1 base, with 9 bases between. The CDR3 consists of 13 residues. Looked up from germline, CDR1 is MNHEY and CDR2 is SVGAGI. The CDR3 region is CASRPTANTEAFF. CDR3 in DNA: TGTGCCAGCAGACCCACAGCGAACACTGAAGCTTTCTTT.

V and J are TRBV7-7 and TRBJ2-5, with D hard to call. From germline, CDR1 is SSHAT and CDR2 FNYEAQ (reference sequence). The CDR3 consists of 12 residues. With 5 bases removed from V and 5 bases from J, the gap between germline ends came to 9 bases. The DNA of the CDR3 is TGTGCCAGCAGCCCCCTCAGTGAGACCCAGTACTTC. This encodes CASSPLSETQYF.

This sequence joins TRBV7-9 and TRBJ1-1; D is perhaps TRBD1 (6 bases). The germline V gene encodes CDR1 SEHNR and CDR2 FQNEAQ (reference sequence). The CDR3 covers 15 residues. V lost 5 bases and J 5 bases, leaving 18 bases between the germline ends. CDR3 sequence (DNA): TGTGCCAGCAGCCCCTGGGGGGGGGCGGAGACTGAAGCTTTCTTT. Protein: CASSPWGGAETEAFF.

This clone was recorded only once. This chain joins TRBV3-1 (or the pseudogene TRBV3-2) and TRBJ1-4, with a weak D call TRBD1 (6 bases). This CDR3 is built from 18 residues. Germline loops: CDR1 LGHDT, CDR2 YNNKEL (reference sequence). V shed 5 bases and J shed 1 base, with 20 bases lying between them. CDR3 protein: CASSYGTRRGGTNEKLFF. CDR3 coding DNA: TGTGCCAGCAGCTACGGGACAAGGCGGGGGGGAACTAATGAAAAACTGTTTTTT.